The clone carrying this T cell receptor beta chain showed up just a few times. These data originate in a study of cytomegalovirus exposure and HLA in healthy donors. The CDR3 is 16 amino acids. J gave up 8 bases and V 7 bases, and 12 bases lay outside the gene matches. Germline values: CDR1 MNHNY, CDR2 SVGAGI (reference sequence). PCR used 60 Vbeta primers and 13 Jbeta primers. Profiling relied on immunoSEQ multiplex PCR, and the TCRdb table lists in-frame clones only, not all of them. The sample lists 90,000 to 150,000 clones, 81% occurring once. Donors were nominally healthy when sampled, though unrecorded immune exposures were likely.

This receptor was obtained from a man aged 40-49 years in good health and CMV-seronegative. The specimen sequenced was PBMCs. The chain recombines TRBV6-6 with TRBJ2-1; 12 bases map to TRBD1. This CDR3 is CASTPGTGGGLDEQFF. The CDR3 nucleotides are TGTGCCAGCACTCCCGGGACAGGGGGCGGTTTGGATGAGCAGTTCTTC.